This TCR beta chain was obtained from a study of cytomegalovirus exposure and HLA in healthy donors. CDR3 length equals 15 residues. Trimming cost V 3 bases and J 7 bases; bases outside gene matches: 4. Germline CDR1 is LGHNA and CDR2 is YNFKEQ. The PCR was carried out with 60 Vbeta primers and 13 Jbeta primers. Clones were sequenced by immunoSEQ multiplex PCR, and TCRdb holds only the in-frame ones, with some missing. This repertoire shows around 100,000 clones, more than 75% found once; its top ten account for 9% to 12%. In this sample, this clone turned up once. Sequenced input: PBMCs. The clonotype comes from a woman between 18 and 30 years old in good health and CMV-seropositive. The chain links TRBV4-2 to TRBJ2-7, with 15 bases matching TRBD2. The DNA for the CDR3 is TGTGCCAGCAGCCAGGGACTAGCGGGGGGCCTAGAGCAGTACTTC. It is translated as CASSQGLAGGLEQYF.